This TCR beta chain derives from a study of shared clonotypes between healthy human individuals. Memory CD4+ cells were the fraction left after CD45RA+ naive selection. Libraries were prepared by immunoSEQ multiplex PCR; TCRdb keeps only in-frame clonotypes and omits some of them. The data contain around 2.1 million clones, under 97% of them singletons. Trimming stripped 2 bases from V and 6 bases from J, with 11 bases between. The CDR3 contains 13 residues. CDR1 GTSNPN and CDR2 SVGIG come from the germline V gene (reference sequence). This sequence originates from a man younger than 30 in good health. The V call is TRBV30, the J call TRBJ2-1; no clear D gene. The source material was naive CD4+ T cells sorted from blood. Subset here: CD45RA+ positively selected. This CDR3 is CAWSQGSVNEQFF. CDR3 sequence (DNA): TGTGCCTGGAGTCAAGGCAGTGTCAATGAGCAGTTCTTC.